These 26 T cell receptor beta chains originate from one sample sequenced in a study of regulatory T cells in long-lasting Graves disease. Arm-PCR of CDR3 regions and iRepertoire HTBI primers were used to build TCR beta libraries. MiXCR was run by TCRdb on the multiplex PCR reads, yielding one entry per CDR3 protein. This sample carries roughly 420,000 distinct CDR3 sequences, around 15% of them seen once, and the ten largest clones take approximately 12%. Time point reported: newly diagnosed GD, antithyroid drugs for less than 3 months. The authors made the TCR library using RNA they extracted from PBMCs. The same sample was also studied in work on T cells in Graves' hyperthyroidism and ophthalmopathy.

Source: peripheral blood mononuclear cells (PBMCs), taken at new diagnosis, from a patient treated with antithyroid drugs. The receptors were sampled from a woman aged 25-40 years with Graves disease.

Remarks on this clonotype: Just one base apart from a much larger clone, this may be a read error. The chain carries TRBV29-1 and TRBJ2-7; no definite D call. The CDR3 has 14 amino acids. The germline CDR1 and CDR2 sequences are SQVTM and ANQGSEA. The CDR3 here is CSVEAPGSSYEQYF. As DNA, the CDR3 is TGCAGCGTTGAGGCGCCGGGCTCCTCCTATGAGCAGTACTTC.

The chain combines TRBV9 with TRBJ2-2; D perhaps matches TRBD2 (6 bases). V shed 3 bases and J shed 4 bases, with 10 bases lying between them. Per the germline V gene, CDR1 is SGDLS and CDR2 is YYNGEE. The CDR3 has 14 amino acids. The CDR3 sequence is CASSDLGGTGELFF. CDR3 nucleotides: TGTGCCAGCAGCGACCTCGGGGGCACCGGGGAGCTGTTTTTT.

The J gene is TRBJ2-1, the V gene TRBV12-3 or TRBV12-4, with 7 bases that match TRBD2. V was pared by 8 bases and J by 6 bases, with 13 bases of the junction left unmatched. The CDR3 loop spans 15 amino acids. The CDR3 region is CASGPDGRRVNEQFF. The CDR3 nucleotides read TGTGCCAGCGGCCCTGACGGGAGGCGCGTCAATGAGCAGTTCTTC.

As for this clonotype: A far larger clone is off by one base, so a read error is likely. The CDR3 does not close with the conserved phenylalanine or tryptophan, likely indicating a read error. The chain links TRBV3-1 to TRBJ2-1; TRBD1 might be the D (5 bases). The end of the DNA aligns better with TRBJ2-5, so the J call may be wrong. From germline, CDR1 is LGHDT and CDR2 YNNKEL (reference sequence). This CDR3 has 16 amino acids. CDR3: CASSQDFAGPRETQYL. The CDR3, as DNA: TGTGCCAGCAGCCAAGATTTTGCAGGGCCCCGGGAGACCCAGTACCTC.

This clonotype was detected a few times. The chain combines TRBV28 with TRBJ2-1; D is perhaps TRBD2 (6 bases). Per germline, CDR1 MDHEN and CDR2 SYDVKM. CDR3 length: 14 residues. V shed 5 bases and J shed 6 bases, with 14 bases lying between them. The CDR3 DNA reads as TGTGCCAGCAGTCCCCCGGACTACCCCAATGAGCAGTTCTTC. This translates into CASSPPDYPNEQFF.

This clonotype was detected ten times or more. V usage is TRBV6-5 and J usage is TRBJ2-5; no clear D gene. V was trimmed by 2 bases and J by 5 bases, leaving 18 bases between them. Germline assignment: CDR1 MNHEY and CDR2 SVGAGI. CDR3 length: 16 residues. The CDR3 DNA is TGTGCCAGCAGTTACACCCCCTCCAGGCCTTGGGAGACCCAGTACTTC. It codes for CASSYTPSRPWETQYF.

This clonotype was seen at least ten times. The CDR3 here is CASSSTGAQTYEQYF. CDR3 nucleotides: TGTGCCAGCAGCTCTACAGGGGCCCAAACCTACGAGCAGTACTTC. The rearrangement uses TRBV12-3 or TRBV12-4 and TRBJ2-7; 7 bases match TRBD1. The CDR3 has 15 residues. V dropped 6 bases and J dropped 2; count of bases not matched to a gene: 10.

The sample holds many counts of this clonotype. CDR3 coding DNA: TGCAGTGCTAGAGATATGCTTGCAGGGAGCTCAGATACGCAGTATTTT. Translating gives CSARDMLAGSSDTQYF. V usage is TRBV20-1 and J usage is TRBJ2-3, with D perhaps TRBD1 or TRBD2 (5 bases each). V dropped 0 bases and J dropped 4 bases, with 17 bases sitting between them. CDR3 size: 16 residues. Per germline, CDR1 DFQATT and CDR2 SNEGSKA (reference sequence).

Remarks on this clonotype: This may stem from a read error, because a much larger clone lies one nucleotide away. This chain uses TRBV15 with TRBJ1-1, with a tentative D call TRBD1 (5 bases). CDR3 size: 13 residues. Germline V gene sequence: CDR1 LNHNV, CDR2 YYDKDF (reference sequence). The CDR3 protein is CATSGDSSIEAFF. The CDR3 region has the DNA TGTGCCACCAGCGGAGACAGTAGTATTGAAGCTTTCTTT.

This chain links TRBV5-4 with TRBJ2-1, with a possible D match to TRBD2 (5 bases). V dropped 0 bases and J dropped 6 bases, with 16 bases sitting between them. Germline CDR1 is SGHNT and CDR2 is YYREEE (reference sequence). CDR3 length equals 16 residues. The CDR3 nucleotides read TGTGCCAGCAGCTTGGCCGGAACTAGAAGTAGCAATGAGCAGTTCTTC. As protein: CASSLAGTRSSNEQFF.

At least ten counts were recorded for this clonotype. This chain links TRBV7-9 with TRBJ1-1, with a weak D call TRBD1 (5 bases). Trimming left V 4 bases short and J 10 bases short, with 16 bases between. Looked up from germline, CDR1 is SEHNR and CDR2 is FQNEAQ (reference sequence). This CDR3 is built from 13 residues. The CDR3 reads CASSSSGTRRAFF. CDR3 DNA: TGTGCCAGCAGCTCATCCGGGACGCGTAGAGCTTTCTTT.

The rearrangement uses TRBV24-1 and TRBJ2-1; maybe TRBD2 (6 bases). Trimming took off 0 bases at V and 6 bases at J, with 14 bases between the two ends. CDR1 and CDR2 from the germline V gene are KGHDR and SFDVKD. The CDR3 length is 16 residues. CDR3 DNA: TGTGCCACCAGTGATTTGATCGGGAGCGGCACCAATGAGCAGTTCTTC. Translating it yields CATSDLIGSGTNEQFF.

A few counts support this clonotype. CDR3 in amino acids: CSALVGGGAKNIQYF. CDR3 bases: TGCAGTGCCCTAGTGGGGGGGGGTGCCAAAAACATTCAGTACTTC. The chain has TRBV20-1 and TRBJ2-4; 7 bases align to TRBD2. V was clipped by 6 bases and J by 1 base; unmatched bases: 9. The CDR3 length is 15 residues. In germline, CDR1 is DFQATT, CDR2 SNEGSKA (reference sequence).

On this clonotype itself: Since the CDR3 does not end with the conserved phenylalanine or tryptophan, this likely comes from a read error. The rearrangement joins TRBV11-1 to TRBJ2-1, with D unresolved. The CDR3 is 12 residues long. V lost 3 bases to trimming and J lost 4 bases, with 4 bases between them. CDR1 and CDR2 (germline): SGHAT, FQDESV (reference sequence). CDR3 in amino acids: CASSFIYNEQFI. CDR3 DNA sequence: TGTGCCAGCAGCTTTATTTACAATGAGCAGTTCATC.

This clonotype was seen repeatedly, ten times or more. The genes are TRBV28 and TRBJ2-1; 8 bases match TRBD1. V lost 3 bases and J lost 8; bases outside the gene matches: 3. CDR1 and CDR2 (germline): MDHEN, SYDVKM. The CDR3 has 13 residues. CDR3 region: CASSLDREHEQFF. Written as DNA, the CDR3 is TGTGCCAGCAGTTTGGACAGGGAGCATGAGCAGTTCTTC.

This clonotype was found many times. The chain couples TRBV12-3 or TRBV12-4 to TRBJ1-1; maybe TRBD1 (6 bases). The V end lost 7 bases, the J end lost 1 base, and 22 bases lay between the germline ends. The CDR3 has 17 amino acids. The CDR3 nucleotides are TGTGCCAGCACTAACCCCGGGGGGGCGTATAGGAACACTGAAGCTTTCTTT. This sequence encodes CASTNPGGAYRNTEAFF.

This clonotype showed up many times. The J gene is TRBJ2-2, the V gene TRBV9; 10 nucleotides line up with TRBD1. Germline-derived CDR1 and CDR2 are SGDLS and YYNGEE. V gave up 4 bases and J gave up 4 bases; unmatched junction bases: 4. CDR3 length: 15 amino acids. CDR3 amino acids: CASSLGQGFTGELFF. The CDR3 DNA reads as TGTGCCAGCAGCCTGGGACAGGGGTTCACCGGGGAGCTGTTTTTT.

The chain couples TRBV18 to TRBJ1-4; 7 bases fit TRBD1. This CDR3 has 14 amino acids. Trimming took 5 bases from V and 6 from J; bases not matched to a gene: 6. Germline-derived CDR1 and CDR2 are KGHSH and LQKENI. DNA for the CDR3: TGTGCCAGCTCATACGACAGGGATGATGAAAAACTGTTTTTT. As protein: CASSYDRDDEKLFF. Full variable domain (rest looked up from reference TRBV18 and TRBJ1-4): NAGVMQNPRHLVRRRGQEARLRCSPMKGHSHVYWYRQLPEEGLKFMVYLQKENIIDESGMPKERFSAEFPKEGPSILRIQQVVRGDSAAYFCASSYDRDDEKLFFGSGTQLSVL.

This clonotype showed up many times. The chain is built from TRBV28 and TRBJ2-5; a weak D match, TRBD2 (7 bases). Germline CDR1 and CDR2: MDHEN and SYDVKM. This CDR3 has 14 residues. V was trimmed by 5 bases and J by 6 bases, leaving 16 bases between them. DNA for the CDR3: TGTGCCAGCAGTGAGGGGGGGGGCAGGAAGACCCAGTACTTC. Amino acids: CASSEGGGRKTQYF. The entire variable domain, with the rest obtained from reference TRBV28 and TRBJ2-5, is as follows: DVKVTQSSRYLVKRTGEKVFLECVQDMDHENMFWYRQDPGLGLRLIYFSYDVKMKEKGDIPEGYSVSREKKERFSLILESASTNQTSMYLCASSEGGGRKTQYFGPGTRLLVL.

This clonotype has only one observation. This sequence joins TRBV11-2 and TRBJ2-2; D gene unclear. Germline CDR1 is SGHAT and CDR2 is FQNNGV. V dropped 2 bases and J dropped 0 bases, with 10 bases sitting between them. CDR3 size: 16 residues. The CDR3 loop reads CASSLQELSNTGELFF. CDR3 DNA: TGTGCCAGCAGCTTACAGGAATTGTCGAACACCGGGGAGCTGTTTTTT.

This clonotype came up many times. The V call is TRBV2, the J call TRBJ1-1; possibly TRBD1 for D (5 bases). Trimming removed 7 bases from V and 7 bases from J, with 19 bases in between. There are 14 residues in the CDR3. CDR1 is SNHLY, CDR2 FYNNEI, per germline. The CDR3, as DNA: TGTGCCAGCACCCAGCTGACCGCCGGGGGTGAAGCTTTCTTT. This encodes CASTQLTAGGEAFF.

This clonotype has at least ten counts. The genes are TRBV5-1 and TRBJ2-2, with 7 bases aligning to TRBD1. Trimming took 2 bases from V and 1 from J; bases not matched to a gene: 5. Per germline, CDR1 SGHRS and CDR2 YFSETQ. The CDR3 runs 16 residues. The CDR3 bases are TGCGCCAGCAGCTTAGGACAGGCCGAGAACACCGGGGAGCTGTTTTTT. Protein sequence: CASSLGQAENTGELFF.

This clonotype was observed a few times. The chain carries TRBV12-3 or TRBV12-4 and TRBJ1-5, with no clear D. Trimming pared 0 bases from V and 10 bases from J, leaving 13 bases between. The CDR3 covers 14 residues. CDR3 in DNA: TGTGCCAGCAGTTTAGCGGCCCTATTGAGCCCCCAGCATTTT. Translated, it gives CASSLAALLSPQHF.

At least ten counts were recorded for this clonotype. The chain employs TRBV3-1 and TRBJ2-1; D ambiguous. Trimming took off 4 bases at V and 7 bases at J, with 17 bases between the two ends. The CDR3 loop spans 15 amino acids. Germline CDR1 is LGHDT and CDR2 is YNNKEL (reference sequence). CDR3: CASSLLGPDRNEQFF. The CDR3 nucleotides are TGTGCCAGCAGCCTCCTAGGACCGGATAGGAATGAGCAGTTCTTC.

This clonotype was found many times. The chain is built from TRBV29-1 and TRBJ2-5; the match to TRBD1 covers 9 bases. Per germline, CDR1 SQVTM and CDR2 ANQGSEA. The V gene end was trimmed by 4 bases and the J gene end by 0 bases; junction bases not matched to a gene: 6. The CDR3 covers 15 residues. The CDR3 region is CSVVGRDRDQETQYF. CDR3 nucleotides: TGCAGCGTTGTTGGCCGGGACAGGGACCAAGAGACCCAGTACTTC. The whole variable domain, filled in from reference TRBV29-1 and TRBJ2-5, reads SAVISQKPSRDICQRGTSLTIQCQVDSQVTMMFWYRQQPGQSLTLIATANQGSEATYESGFVIDKFPISRPNLTFSTLTVSNMSPEDSSIYLCSVVGRDRDQETQYFGPGTRLLVL.

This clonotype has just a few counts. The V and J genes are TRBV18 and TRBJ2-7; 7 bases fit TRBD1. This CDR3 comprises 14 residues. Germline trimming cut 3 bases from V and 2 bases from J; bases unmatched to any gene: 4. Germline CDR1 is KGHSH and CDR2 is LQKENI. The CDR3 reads CASSPGQSAYEQYF. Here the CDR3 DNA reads TGTGCCAGCTCACCGGGACAGTCGGCCTACGAGCAGTACTTC.